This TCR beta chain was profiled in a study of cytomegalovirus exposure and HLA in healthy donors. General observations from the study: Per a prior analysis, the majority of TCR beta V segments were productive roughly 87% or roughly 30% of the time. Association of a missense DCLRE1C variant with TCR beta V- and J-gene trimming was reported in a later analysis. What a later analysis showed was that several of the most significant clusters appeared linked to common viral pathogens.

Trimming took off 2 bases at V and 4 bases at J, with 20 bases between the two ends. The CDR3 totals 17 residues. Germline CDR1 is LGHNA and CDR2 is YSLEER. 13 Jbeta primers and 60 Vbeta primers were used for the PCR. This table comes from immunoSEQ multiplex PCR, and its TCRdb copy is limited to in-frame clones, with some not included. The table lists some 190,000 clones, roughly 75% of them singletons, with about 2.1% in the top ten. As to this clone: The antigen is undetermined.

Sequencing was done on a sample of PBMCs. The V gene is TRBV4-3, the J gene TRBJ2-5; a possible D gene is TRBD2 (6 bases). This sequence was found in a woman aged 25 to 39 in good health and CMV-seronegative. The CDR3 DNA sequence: TGCGCCAGCAGCCAAACTAGGGGACTGGTCGGGGGAGAGACCCAGTACTTC. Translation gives CASSQTRGLVGGETQYF.